Below, one T cell receptor beta chain is given with its context. The entry originates in a study of blood T cell repertoires in COVID-19. Study-wide background: The origin of the acute and convalescent COVID-19 samples was the United States, Italy and Spain. T cells, B-cell-depleted T cells, or PBMCs supplied cDNA or gDNA.

Per the original data handling: Researchers report that nucleated cell counts were estimated from reference gene primer amplification. Libraries were prepared by immunoSEQ multiplex PCR; TCRdb keeps only in-frame clonotypes and omits some of them. V and J calls and clone size are given by that table; D and trimming were obtained from the DNA. The table has 40,000 to 45,000 clones, about nine tenths seen once. The clonotype was recovered from a human donor in a cohort sampled during active COVID-19. Source material: peripheral blood.

DNA of the CDR3: TGTGCCAGCAGCTTAGAAATGACGAGGGCCTTATCCTACAATGAGCAGTTCTTC. It codes for CASSLEMTRALSYNEQFF. V and J are TRBV7-2 and TRBJ2-1, with D possibly matching TRBD2 (5 bases). V was clipped by 1 base and J by 1 base, with 17 bases between them. Germline V lookup: CDR1 SGHTA, CDR2 FQGNSA. This CDR3 has 18 residues. Full variable domain (outside the CDR3, taken from reference TRBV7-2 and TRBJ2-1): GAGVSQSPSNKVTEKGKDVELRCDPISGHTALYWYRQSLGQGLEFLIYFQGNSAPDKSGLPSDRFSAERTGGSVSTLTIQRTQQEDSAVYLCASSLEMTRALSYNEQFFGPGTRLTVL.